Many counts were recorded for the clone carrying this T cell receptor beta chain. The source of the sample is a study of blood T cell repertoires in COVID-19. Across the whole study: The origin of the acute and convalescent COVID-19 samples was the United States, Italy and Spain. Nucleic acid was either cDNA or gDNA, and it came from T cells, B-cell-depleted T cells, or PBMCs.

The CDR3 extends over 12 amino acids. Trimming took 6 bases from V and 4 from J; bases not matched to a gene: 1. CDR1 and CDR2 (germline): SNHLY, FYNNEI. TCRdb's copy holds only in-frame clones and misses some; the assay was immunoSEQ multiplex PCR. The profile shows under 300,000 clones, around four fifths of them singletons. The clonotype comes from a young man who had recovered from COVID-19. Sequencing was carried out using peripheral blood. V is TRBV2 and J is TRBJ1-1, with 8 bases lining up with TRBD1. The CDR3 nucleotides are TGTGCCAGCAGGGACAGGGTCACTGAAGCTTTCTTT. Translating it yields CASRDRVTEAFF.